Below are 29 T cell receptor beta chains sequenced from a single sample in a study of blood T cell repertoires in COVID-19 (dated by TCRdb to about 2020). Library prep was done by the immunoSEQ multiplex PCR assay. Sourced from immuneACCESS, this table was stored by TCRdb with only in-frame sequences that have V and J called. A share of the clones is absent; for the studies checked, an unresolved V gene accounts for under half, and the remainder has no known explanation. This sample comprises fewer than 200,000 clones, about 86% of them detected only once. 3.6% of the sample comes from the top ten. Sequenced: PBMCs or T cells enriched from blood (not recorded which). These receptors were collected from a woman in her fifties or sixties in a cohort exposed to, infected with or recovered from COVID-19 (not recorded which).

This chain links TRBV7-3 with TRBJ2-7; D is perhaps TRBD2 (6 bases). CDR1 and CDR2 from the germline V gene are SGHTA and FQGTGA. The CDR3 has 16 amino acids. V lost 1 base to trimming and J lost 2 bases, with 15 bases between them. CDR3 in amino acids: CASSLRGGDITYEQYF. The CDR3 DNA follows: TGTGCCAGCAGCTTAAGAGGCGGGGATATTACCTACGAGCAGTACTTC.

The rearrangement uses TRBV2 and TRBJ1-5; TRBD1 aligns across 7 bases. CDR3 length equals 14 residues. Germline-derived CDR1 and CDR2 are SNHLY and FYNNEI. V dropped 7 bases and J dropped 3; count of bases not matched to a gene: 6. The CDR3 nucleotides read TGTGCCAGCAACGAGGGACAGAACAATCAGCCCCAGCATTTT. It yields the protein CASNEGQNNQPQHF.

V usage is TRBV11-2 and J usage is TRBJ2-1; weak D call: TRBD1 (5 bases). Germline values: CDR1 SGHAT, CDR2 FQNNGV. This CDR3 has 16 residues. V lost 4 bases, J lost 2 bases, and 15 bases lay in between. The CDR3 region has the DNA TGTGCCAGCAGCTCCCGTAAAGGGGCGACCTACAATGAGCAGTTCTTC. As protein: CASSSRKGATYNEQFF.

The chain is built from TRBV19 and TRBJ1-2; tentative D call: TRBD1 (6 bases). CDR1 LNHDA and CDR2 SQIVND come from the germline V gene (reference sequence). V lost 1 base and J 4 bases, leaving 10 bases between the germline ends. The CDR3 is made up of 14 amino acids. CDR3 coding DNA: TGTGCCAGTAGTATAGTTGGGACACCCTATGGCTACACCTTC. It specifies CASSIVGTPYGYTF.

V usage is TRBV10-1 and J usage is TRBJ2-3; a possible D gene is TRBD2 (5 bases). In germline, CDR1 is WNHNN, CDR2 SYGVQD (reference sequence). The V gene lost 6 bases and the J gene lost 2 bases, with 15 bases spanning the gap. This CDR3 has 15 residues. The CDR3 DNA reads as TGCGCCAGCAGGGAGGAGGTTATAAACACAGATACGCAGTATTTT. This gives the protein CASREEVINTDTQYF.

This chain uses TRBV19 with TRBJ2-7, with 9 bases that match TRBD1. The CDR3 runs 12 residues. CDR1 and CDR2 (germline): LNHDA, SQIVND (reference sequence). V shed 9 bases and J 5 bases; nucleotides not matched to a gene: 5. CDR3: CASGTGTHEQYF. The CDR3 DNA reads as TGTGCCAGCGGGACAGGGACGCACGAGCAGTACTTC.

The chain couples TRBV7-2 to TRBJ2-2; D possibly corresponds to TRBD2 (5 bases). V lost 5 bases and J lost 2, with 9 bases in between. Germline lookup yields CDR1 SGHTA and CDR2 FQGNSA. This CDR3 has 14 residues. CDR3 in DNA: TGTGCCAGCAGCCGGGGAAGAAACACCGGGGAGCTGTTTTTT. It is translated as CASSRGRNTGELFF.

This chain connects TRBV19 to TRBJ1-2, with no clear D. V shed 7 bases and J shed 2 bases, with 14 bases lying between them. The CDR3 loop spans 14 amino acids. The germline V gene has CDR1 LNHDA and CDR2 SQIVND (reference sequence). CDR3 loop: CASTRNSPNYGYTF. The CDR3, as DNA: TGTGCCAGTACTCGAAACAGCCCCAACTATGGCTACACCTTC.

This clone was counted between two and nine times. The gene calls are TRBV3-1 (or the pseudogene TRBV3-2) and TRBJ2-1, with TRBD2 matching over 14 bases. The trim removed 4 bases at V and 7 bases at J, leaving 9 bases unmatched. This CDR3 region has 17 residues. Germline V CDR1 and CDR2: LGHDT, YNNKEL (reference sequence). In nucleotides, the CDR3 is TGTGCCAGCAGCCTCGGGACTAGCGGGAGAAAGGGGAATGAGCAGTTCTTC. Amino acids: CASSLGTSGRKGNEQFF.

This clone was counted a few times. This chain uses TRBV27 with TRBJ1-1, with TRBD1 as a possible D gene (6 bases). Germline V CDR1 and CDR2: MNHEY, SMNVEV (reference sequence). The CDR3 is 13 amino acids. Trimming cost V 8 bases and J 8 bases, with 18 bases left between them. The CDR3 nucleotides are TGTGCCAGCGGAGACCGGGACACCGGGGAAGCTTTCTTT. It specifies CASGDRDTGEAFF.

The chain joins TRBV19 to TRBJ2-3; 7 bases are a match to TRBD2. CDR1 and CDR2 (germline): LNHDA, SQIVND (reference sequence). The length of the CDR3 is 16 residues. Losses at the gene ends were 3 bases for V and 2 bases for J; bases not matched to a gene: 8. In nucleotides, the CDR3 is TGTGCCAGTAGTATCTCTCCTAGCGGCCCCACAGATACGCAGTATTTT. As protein: CASSISPSGPTDTQYF.

The chain carries TRBV5-4 and TRBJ2-7; D may be TRBD2 (6 bases). V shed 2 bases and J shed 5 bases, with 20 bases lying between them. Germline CDR1 and CDR2: SGHNT and YYREEE (reference sequence). CDR3 length equals 16 residues. The CDR3 region has the DNA TGTGCCAGCAGCTTCTTCGGCATACGGGGGATCAACGAGCAGTACTTC. Translation gives CASSFFGIRGINEQYF.

The chain joins TRBV11-2 to TRBJ1-2; TRBD1 is a possible D gene (5 bases). The CDR3 has 13 residues. Germline V CDR1 and CDR2: SGHAT, FQNNGV. V lost 1 base and J lost 8, with 11 bases in between. In nucleotides, the CDR3 is TGTGCCAGCAGCTTAGCGGGGGTTCCGGGCTACACCTTC. Its protein product is CASSLAGVPGYTF.

The chain couples TRBV5-1 to TRBJ2-7, with 9 bases lining up with TRBD2. CDR1 and CDR2 (germline): SGHRS, YFSETQ. V lost 4 bases, J lost 0 bases, and 8 bases stayed unmatched. The CDR3 contains 16 residues. CDR3: CASSPATSGSSYEQYF. CDR3 sequence (DNA): TGCGCCAGCAGCCCGGCGACTAGCGGATCCTCCTACGAGCAGTACTTC.

Only a few counts were recorded for this clone. The chain recombines TRBV28 with TRBJ1-2; 7 nucleotides line up with TRBD1. From germline, CDR1 is MDHEN and CDR2 SYDVKM. With 5 bases clipped from V and 4 bases from J, the junction kept 10 bases outside the gene matches. The CDR3 has 15 residues. CDR3 nucleotide sequence: TGTGCCAGCAGTATCACCCGACAGGGACTCTATGGCTACACCTTC. This sequence encodes CASSITRQGLYGYTF.

The count of this clone is one. The chain joins TRBV12-3 or TRBV12-4 to TRBJ2-7; D is undetermined. Trimming cost V 5 bases and J 5 bases, with 13 bases left between them. The CDR3 totals 13 residues. In DNA, the CDR3 is TGTGCCAGCAGTCCCTCTGGGCGCGACGAGCAGTACTTC. Translated, it gives CASSPSGRDEQYF.

This sequence joins TRBV29-1 and TRBJ2-2; weak D call: TRBD1 (5 bases). This CDR3 region has 14 residues. Germline CDR1 and CDR2: SQVTM and ANQGSEA. Trimming cost V 4 bases and J 1 base, with 10 bases left between them. The CDR3 loop is CSVANRQNTGELFF. The CDR3 region has the DNA TGCAGCGTTGCGAACAGGCAGAACACCGGGGAGCTGTTTTTT.

This clone was seen just once. The chain recombines TRBV11-3 with TRBJ2-1; TRBD1 matches 9 bases. Germline V gives CDR1 SGHNT, CDR2 YENEEA. The CDR3 runs 15 residues. V shed 4 bases and J 5 bases; nucleotides not matched to a gene: 6. The CDR3 DNA reads as TGTGCCAGCAGCTCCACGGGACAGGGTAACAATGAGCAGTTCTTC. As protein: CASSSTGQGNNEQFF.

CDR3 nucleotide sequence: TGTGCCAGCAGTTACGCGGAAACCTCCCTTAAAAATGGCTACACCTTC. As protein: CASSYAETSLKNGYTF. The chain has TRBV6-2 or TRBV6-3 and TRBJ1-2; D is ambiguous. The CDR3 has 16 residues. Germline values: CDR1 MNHEY, CDR2 SVGEGT. The V end lost 2 bases, the J end lost 6 bases, and 19 bases lay between the germline ends.

The V and J genes are TRBV5-6 and TRBJ2-3, with a possible D match to TRBD2 (6 bases). Between the trimmed V and J ends, which lost 4 bases and 0 bases, there was a span of 15 bases. This CDR3 is 16 amino acids long. In germline, CDR1 is SGHDT, CDR2 YYEEEE. CDR3 sequence reads: CASSPWTTASTDTQYF. The CDR3 DNA reads as TGTGCCAGCAGCCCGTGGACTACCGCTAGCACAGATACGCAGTATTTT.

This clone has more than one count but fewer than ten. The CDR3 coding sequence is TGCGCCAGCACCTTTCGTCTAGCGGGCTCTAACACCGGGGAGCTGTTTTTT. Encoded protein: CASTFRLAGSNTGELFF. The chain combines TRBV5-1 with TRBJ2-2; 8 bases are a match to TRBD2. Germline values: CDR1 SGHRS, CDR2 YFSETQ. This CDR3 spans 17 amino acids. Trimming removed 6 bases from V and 2 bases from J; junction bases left unmatched: 12.

The chain couples TRBV5-1 to TRBJ2-3, with D possibly being TRBD2 (6 bases). Trimming removed 1 base at V and 8 bases at J, with 14 bases between. Germline V gene lookup returns CDR1 SGHRS and CDR2 YFSETQ. The CDR3 runs to 14 residues. The CDR3 nucleotides are TGCGCCAGCAGCTTGTCCAGGGAGGTTTCTACGCAGTATTTT. Translation: CASSLSREVSTQYF.

The CDR3 sequence is CASSPITVAYEQYF. DNA for the CDR3: TGTGCCAGCAGTCCCATTACGGTTGCCTACGAGCAGTACTTC. The V and J genes are TRBV28 and TRBJ2-7; D gene ambiguous. Germline lookup yields CDR1 MDHEN and CDR2 SYDVKM. The CDR3 is made up of 14 amino acids. The V and J ends lost 5 bases and 2 bases respectively, with 13 bases between them.

V gene TRBV5-1 combines with J gene TRBJ2-2; no clear D gene. The CDR3 spans 16 residues. V lost 2 bases and J 5 bases, leaving 16 bases between the germline ends. Germline-derived CDR1 and CDR2 are SGHRS and YFSETQ. The CDR3 is CASSFYSPGQTGELFF. In DNA, the CDR3 is TGCGCCAGCAGCTTCTATTCCCCAGGTCAGACCGGGGAGCTGTTTTTT.

The genes are TRBV2 and TRBJ1-2, with TRBD1 matching 9 bases. J was trimmed by 7 bases and V by 8 bases; bases with no gene match: 14. CDR1 SNHLY and CDR2 FYNNEI come from the germline V gene. CDR3 size: 15 residues. As DNA, the CDR3 is TGTGCCAGCGGAGATCGGACAGGGGCGCAGGTTGGCTACACCTTC. Protein: CASGDRTGAQVGYTF.

The genes are TRBV28 and TRBJ2-7, with 9 bases matching TRBD2. CDR3 length: 15 amino acids. Germline CDR1 MDHEN, CDR2 SYDVKM. J gave up 9 bases and V 5 bases, and 14 bases lay outside the gene matches. The CDR3 here is CASSPKGWTSVLQYF. As DNA, the CDR3 is TGTGCCAGCAGTCCCAAGGGGTGGACTAGCGTACTGCAGTACTTC. Full variable domain (remainder filled in from reference TRBV28 and TRBJ2-7): DVKVTQSSRYLVKRTGEKVFLECVQDMDHENMFWYRQDPGLGLRLIYFSYDVKMKEKGDIPEGYSVSREKKERFSLILESASTNQTSMYLCASSPKGWTSVLQYFGPGTRLTVT.

This rearrangement joins TRBV7-9 to TRBJ2-7, with TRBD1 matching over 12 bases. Germline CDR1 reads SEHNR; CDR2 reads FQNEAQ (reference sequence). This CDR3 has 16 amino acids. Trimming at V came to 5 bases and at J to 4 bases, leaving 9 bases not matched to a gene. The CDR3 bases are TGTGCCAGCAGCCCACTTGGGACAGGGGGCTCGTACGAGCAGTACTTC. Translating gives CASSPLGTGGSYEQYF.

This chain joins TRBV4-3 and TRBJ2-2, with 8 bases that match TRBD1. The CDR3 contains 18 residues. Germline V gene sequence: CDR1 LGHNA, CDR2 YSLEER. V shed 3 bases, J shed 0 bases, and the junction held 9 bases outside the gene matches. For the CDR3, the DNA is TGCGCCAGCAGCCATGATCCGGGACAGGCTTCGAACACCGGGGAGCTGTTTTTT. Its translation is CASSHDPGQASNTGELFF.

The V call is TRBV19, the J call TRBJ1-4, with D unresolved. The V end lost 3 bases, the J end lost 4 bases, and 12 bases lay between the germline ends. The CDR3 loop spans 15 amino acids. Germline values: CDR1 LNHDA, CDR2 SQIVND (reference sequence). The CDR3 sequence: CASSMPSAFNEKLFF. The CDR3 region has the DNA TGTGCCAGTAGTATGCCCAGTGCCTTTAATGAAAAACTGTTTTTT.